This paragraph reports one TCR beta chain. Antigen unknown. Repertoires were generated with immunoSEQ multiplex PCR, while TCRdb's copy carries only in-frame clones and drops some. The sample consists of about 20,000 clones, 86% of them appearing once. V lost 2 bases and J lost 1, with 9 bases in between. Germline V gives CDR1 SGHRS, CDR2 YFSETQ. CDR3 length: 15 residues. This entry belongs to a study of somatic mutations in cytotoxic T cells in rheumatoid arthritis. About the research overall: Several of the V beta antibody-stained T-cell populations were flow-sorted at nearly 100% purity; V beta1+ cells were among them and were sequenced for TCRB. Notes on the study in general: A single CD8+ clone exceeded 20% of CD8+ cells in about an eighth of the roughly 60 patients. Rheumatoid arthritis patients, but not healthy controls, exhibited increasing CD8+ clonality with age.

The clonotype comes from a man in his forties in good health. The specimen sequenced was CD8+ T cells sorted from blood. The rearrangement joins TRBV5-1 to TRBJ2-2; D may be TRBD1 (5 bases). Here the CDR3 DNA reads TGCGCCAGCAGCTTCGGCAGGGAGAACACCGGGGAGCTGTTTTTT. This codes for CASSFGRENTGELFF.